This TCR beta chain was observed in a study of cytomegalovirus exposure and HLA in healthy donors. Germline CDR1 is SGHVS and CDR2 is FQNEAQ. The CDR3 loop spans 16 amino acids. V lost 1 base, J lost 4 bases, and 7 bases stayed unmatched. Amplification used 60 Vbeta primers and 13 Jbeta primers. Using immunoSEQ multiplex PCR, the repertoire was profiled, and TCRdb retains in-frame clones only, with some absent. Seen here are approximately 120,000 clones, about 76% observed once, and the top ten hold about 13%. The sequenced sample consisted of PBMCs. The chain joins TRBV7-8 to TRBJ2-3; 8 nucleotides line up with TRBD1. The TCR comes from a woman in her sixties or seventies in good health and CMV-seropositive. The CDR3 DNA is TGTGCCAGCAGCTTAGGATCAGGGGGCGGATCAGATACGCAGTATTTT. Amino acids: CASSLGSGGGSDTQYF.